The table lists the clone carrying this T cell receptor (beta chain) with a few counts. Its target is unknown. These data originate in a study of cytomegalovirus exposure and HLA in healthy donors. Regarding the study as a whole: As was reported, the HLA-A and HLA-B alleles of most subjects were accurately predicted from TCR beta sequences.

The PCR ran on 60 Vbeta and 13 Jbeta primers. Repertoires were generated with immunoSEQ multiplex PCR, while TCRdb's copy carries only in-frame clones and drops some. Among 150,000 to 200,000 clones listed, roughly 88% were seen once. There are 15 residues in the CDR3. Germline CDR1 SGDLS, CDR2 YYNGEE. With 2 bases removed from V and 6 bases from J, the gap between germline ends came to 15 bases. This clonotype was sampled from a man aged 50-59 years in good health and CMV-seropositive. The sequenced sample consisted of PBMCs. The rearrangement links TRBV9 to TRBJ2-1; the D gene is possibly TRBD2 (6 bases). CDR3 loop: CASSVGGSGPNEQFF. CDR3 in DNA: TGTGCCAGCAGCGTGGGGGGTAGCGGACCCAATGAGCAGTTCTTC.